The entry below gives a single T cell receptor (beta chain) sequence along with its context. Its antigen is not identified. This sample was taken from a study of OX40 agonist ivuxolimab in advanced cancers. Study results and limitations: At 0.1 to 3.0 mg/kg and by week 6, CD4+ and CD8+ T cells in the blood had expanded clonally.

Profiling relied on immunoSEQ multiplex PCR, and the TCRdb table lists in-frame clones only, not all of them. Of about 62,000 clones listed, 85% are singletons. V was shortened by 2 bases and J by 6 bases, with 6 bases between the two germline ends. There are 12 residues in the CDR3. CDR1 is SGHNT, CDR2 YYREEE, per germline (reference sequence). The rearrangement links TRBV5-4 to TRBJ2-1; D is unresolved. The TCR sequence derives from an adult with an advanced solid tumor such as melanoma, head and neck, liver or kidney cancer. The material was CD4+ or CD8+ T cells sorted from blood, obtained in a trial of the OX40 agonist ivuxolimab. The DNA for the CDR3 is TGTGCCAGCAGCTTAGACACCAATGAGCAGTTCTTC. This gives the protein CASSLDTNEQFF.